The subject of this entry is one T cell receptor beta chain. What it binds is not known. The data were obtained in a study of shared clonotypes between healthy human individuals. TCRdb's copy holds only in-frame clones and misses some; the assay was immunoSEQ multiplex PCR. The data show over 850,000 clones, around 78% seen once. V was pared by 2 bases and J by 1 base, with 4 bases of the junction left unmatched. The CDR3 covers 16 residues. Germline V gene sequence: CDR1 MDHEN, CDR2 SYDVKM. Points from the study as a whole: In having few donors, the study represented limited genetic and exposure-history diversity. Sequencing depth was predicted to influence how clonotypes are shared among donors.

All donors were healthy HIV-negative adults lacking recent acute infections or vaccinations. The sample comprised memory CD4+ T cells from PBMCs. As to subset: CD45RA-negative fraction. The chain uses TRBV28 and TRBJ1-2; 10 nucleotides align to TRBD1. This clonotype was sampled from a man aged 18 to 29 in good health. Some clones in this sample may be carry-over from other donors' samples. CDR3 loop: CASSLGQGDYNYGYTF. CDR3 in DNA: TGTGCCAGCAGTTTAGGACAGGGGGATTATAACTATGGCTACACCTTC.